The 8 T cell receptor beta chains listed next were all sequenced from one sample in a study of regulatory T cells in long-lasting Graves disease. For TCR beta, libraries came from iRepertoire HTBI primers and Arm-PCR of CDR3 regions. TCRdb re-analysed the multiplex PCR reads in MiXCR, keeping a single row per CDR3 protein. Of 400,000 to 450,000 distinct CDR3 sequences in the sample, 16% were seen once. Time point described: newly diagnosed GD, antithyroid drugs for less than 3 months. PBMCs were the source of the RNA used for TCR sequencing. This sample also appeared in a second study, on T cells in Graves' hyperthyroidism and ophthalmopathy.

This specimen consisted of peripheral blood mononuclear cells (PBMCs), obtained at new diagnosis, from a patient treated with antithyroid drugs. Receptors originate from a woman in her 30s with Graves disease.

This clonotype was counted between two and nine times. V and J are TRBV6-2 or TRBV6-3 and TRBJ1-3; 8 positions agree with TRBD1. The CDR3 runs to 15 residues. Germline V gives CDR1 MNHEY, CDR2 SVGEGT. With 7 bases clipped from V and 0 bases from J, the junction kept 5 bases outside the gene matches. The CDR3 here is CASNRDRSSGNTIYF. Here the CDR3 DNA reads TGTGCCAGCAATCGGGACAGGAGCTCTGGAAACACCATATATTTT.

This clonotype was detected many times. This chain links TRBV10-3 with TRBJ1-1; D gene ambiguous. Trimming shortened V by 0 bases and J by 5 bases, and 10 bases separated the two germline ends. Germline V lookup: CDR1 ENHRY, CDR2 SYGVKD. This CDR3 is 14 amino acids long. CDR3 nucleotide sequence: TGTGCCATCAGTGAGTCCGGGAGGAAGACTGAAGCTTTCTTT. Its translation is CAISESGRKTEAFF.

To note about this clonotype: One junction end disagrees with the germline gene, perhaps due to a read error. The V call is TRBV19, the J call TRBJ1-1; D call uncertain. This CDR3 contains 13 residues. Germline CDR1 reads LNHDA; CDR2 reads SQIVND (reference sequence). The CDR3 sequence: CVSSIGKNTEAFF. In DNA form, the CDR3 reads TGTGTCAGTAGTATAGGAAAGAACACTGAAGCTTTCTTT.

This clonotype was detected a few times. The chain links TRBV6-1 to TRBJ2-7, with TRBD2 as a possible D gene (6 bases). CDR1 and CDR2 (germline): MNHNS, SASEGT. CDR3 size: 13 residues. V lost 10 bases and J lost 0, with 13 bases in between. The CDR3 region is CATRQGGSYEQYF. The CDR3, as DNA: TGTGCCACACGCCAGGGAGGCTCCTACGAGCAGTACTTC.

In this sample, this clonotype turned up a few times. The chain couples TRBV28 to TRBJ2-3; D might be TRBD1 (6 bases). This CDR3 spans 17 amino acids. V was pared by 1 base and J by 3 bases, with 17 bases between. Per the germline V gene, CDR1 is MDHEN and CDR2 is SYDVKM. The CDR3, as DNA: TGTGCCAGCAGTTTATCATCTGGGGGCGAATGGACAGATACGCAGTATTTT. Translation gives CASSLSSGGEWTDTQYF.

There are many counts of this clonotype. The CDR3 sequence is CASSLALAYRETQYF. In DNA form, the CDR3 reads TGTGCCAGCAGTTTAGCGCTGGCTTACAGGGAGACCCAGTACTTC. This chain connects TRBV12-3 or TRBV12-4 to TRBJ2-5, with a weak D call TRBD1 (5 bases). Trimming stripped 0 bases from V and 5 bases from J, with 13 bases between. This CDR3 has 15 residues.

There are a few counts of this clonotype. The genes are TRBV12-3 or TRBV12-4 and TRBJ2-3; the match to TRBD2 covers 10 bases. This CDR3 has 19 amino acids. J gave up 2 bases and V 5 bases, and 16 bases lay outside the gene matches. CDR3 loop: CASSEGWGLAGDSTDTQYF. CDR3 coding DNA: TGTGCCAGCAGTGAGGGGTGGGGGCTAGCGGGAGACTCCACAGATACGCAGTATTTT.

The table lists this clonotype with many counts. Here the CDR3 reads CASRGDPSYEQYF. CDR3 nucleotide sequence: TGTGCCAGCAGAGGGGACCCCTCTTACGAGCAGTACTTC. This sequence joins TRBV2 and TRBJ2-7; possibly TRBD1 or TRBD2 for D (5 bases each). V lost 6 bases to trimming and J lost 4 bases, with 13 bases between them. The CDR3 loop spans 13 amino acids. Germline V gene lookup returns CDR1 SNHLY and CDR2 FYNNEI.